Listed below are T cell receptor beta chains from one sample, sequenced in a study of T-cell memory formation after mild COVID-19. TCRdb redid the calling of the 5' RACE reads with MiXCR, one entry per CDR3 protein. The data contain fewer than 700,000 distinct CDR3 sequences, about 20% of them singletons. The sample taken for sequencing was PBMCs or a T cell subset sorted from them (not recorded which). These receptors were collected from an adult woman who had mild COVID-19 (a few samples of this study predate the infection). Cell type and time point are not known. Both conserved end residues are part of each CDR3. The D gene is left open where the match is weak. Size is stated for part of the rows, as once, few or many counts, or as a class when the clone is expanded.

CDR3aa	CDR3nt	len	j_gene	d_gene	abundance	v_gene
CASSRSRDTANTGELFF	TGCGCCAGCAGCCGAAGTAGGGACACCGCGAACACCGGGGAGCTGTTTTTT	17	TRBJ2-2	-	-	TRBV5-1
CASMLGGISGNTIYF	TGTGCCAGCATGCTAGGGGGAATCTCTGGAAACACCATATATTTT	15	TRBJ1-3	-	-	TRBV2
CASSPMGNEQFF	TGTGCCAGCAGTCCGATGGGGAATGAGCAGTTCTTC	12	TRBJ2-1	-	few	TRBV6-1
CASRNMNTEAFF	TGTGCCAGCAGAAATATGAACACTGAAGCTTTCTTT	12	TRBJ1-1	-	-	TRBV6-5
CAISDVAGEETQYF	TGTGCCATCAGTGATGTAGCGGGGGAAGAGACCCAGTACTTC	14	TRBJ2-5	TRBD2	-	TRBV10-3
CASSFPGGPADTQYF	TGTGCCAGCAGTTTTCCGGGAGGGCCGGCAGATACGCAGTATTTT	15	TRBJ2-3	TRBD2	many	TRBV12-3/TRBV12-4
CSVFRTSNYGYTF	TGCAGCGTTTTCAGGACTTCTAACTATGGCTACACCTTC	13	TRBJ1-2	-	few	TRBV29-1
CASTYGSGRETQYF	TGTGCCAGCACCTACGGAAGCGGGAGAGAGACCCAGTACTTC	14	TRBJ2-5	TRBD2	once	TRBV12-3/TRBV12-4
CASSYSRSSSGGTGELFF	TGTGCCAGCAGTTACTCCAGGAGCAGCTCTGGGGGCACCGGGGAGCTGTTTTTT	18	TRBJ2-2	-	few	TRBV6-5
CASSLSRGGLAGSSYEQYF	TGTGCCAGCAGTTTATCCCGAGGGGGGCTAGCGGGATCCTCCTACGAGCAGTACTTC	19	TRBJ2-7	TRBD2	-	TRBV12-3/TRBV12-4
CATSSEDFGYEQYF	TGTGCCACCAGCAGCGAGGATTTCGGGTACGAGCAGTACTTC	14	TRBJ2-7	-	-	TRBV15
CASGGVDEQYF	TGTGCCAGCGGGGGGGTTGATGAGCAGTACTTC	11	TRBJ2-7	TRBD2	few	TRBV6-2/TRBV6-3
CASSRTFIGTDTQYF	TGTGCCAGCAGTCGGACCTTTATCGGCACAGATACGCAGTATTTT	15	TRBJ2-3	-	-	TRBV6-5
CASTYRRSYGYTF	TGTGCCAGCACCTACAGGAGAAGCTATGGCTACACCTTC	13	TRBJ1-2	-	few	TRBV6-2/TRBV6-3
CASSSGGSGANVLTF	TGTGCCAGCAGCTCAGGGGGCTCTGGGGCCAACGTCCTGACTTTC	15	TRBJ2-6	TRBD1	many	TRBV7-2
CSVRAGAGETQYF	TGCAGCGTTAGAGCGGGGGCTGGGGAGACCCAGTACTTC	13	TRBJ2-5	TRBD2	few	TRBV29-1
CASSLGSGEYEQYF	TGCGCCAGCAGCTTGGGGAGCGGGGAGTACGAGCAGTACTTC	14	TRBJ2-7	TRBD2	-	TRBV5-1
CASRSVGSSYNEQFF	TGTGCCAGCAGATCGGTGGGAAGTTCCTACAATGAGCAGTTCTTC	15	TRBJ2-1	-	few	TRBV12-3/TRBV12-4
CASSPPGGQPQHF	TGTGCCAGCAGCCCGCCTGGGGGTCAGCCCCAGCATTTT	13	TRBJ1-5	-	few	TRBV4-2
CASSYSGGRYNEQFF	TGTGCCAGCAGTTACTCGGGAGGCAGATACAATGAGCAGTTCTTC	15	TRBJ2-1	-	few	TRBV6-5
CASSQDFQVGDSGANVLTF	TGCGCCAGCAGCCAAGATTTTCAGGTCGGAGACTCTGGGGCCAACGTCCTGACTTTC	19	TRBJ2-6	-	few	TRBV4-1
CASSLGGTATYEQYF	TGTGCCAGCAGCTTAGGCGGGACTGCGACCTACGAGCAGTACTTC	15	TRBJ2-7	-	-	TRBV7-2
CASSPIPSGTTGELFF	TGTGCCAGCAGCCCCATTCCTAGCGGGACGACCGGGGAGCTGTTTTTT	16	TRBJ2-2	TRBD2	few	TRBV7-2
CASSLASRTGSIYGYTF	TGTGCCAGCAGTTTAGCGTCCCGGACAGGGAGCATCTATGGCTACACCTTC	17	TRBJ1-2	TRBD1	-	TRBV12-3/TRBV12-4
CASHDLRGPNTGELFF	TGTGCCAGCCACGACCTGAGGGGGCCGAACACCGGGGAGCTGTTTTTT	16	TRBJ2-2	TRBD1	-	TRBV2
CASSSGTGLAIVTSTDTQYF	TGTGCCAGCAGTAGCGGAACGGGACTAGCGATCGTTACTAGCACAGATACGCAGTATTTT	20	TRBJ2-3	TRBD2	few	TRBV6-1
CASSQGWTSGRDSTDTQYF	TGTGCCAGCAGTCAGGGATGGACTAGCGGGAGGGATAGCACAGATACGCAGTATTTT	19	TRBJ2-3	TRBD2	few	TRBV2
CASSLKTGIGEQYF	TGTGCCAGCTCACTTAAGACAGGGATAGGCGAGCAGTACTTC	14	TRBJ2-7	TRBD1	few	TRBV18
CASSQDNGAHEQYF	TGTGCCAGCAGCCAGGACAATGGGGCCCACGAGCAGTACTTC	14	TRBJ2-7	-	few	TRBV3-1
CASSSADRAYEQYF	TGCGCCAGCAGCTCCGCGGACAGGGCCTACGAGCAGTACTTC	14	TRBJ2-7	TRBD1	few	TRBV5-1
CASSQALLRDLANEQFF	TGTGCCAGCAGCCAAGCCCTTCTCCGGGACTTGGCCAATGAGCAGTTCTTC	17	TRBJ2-1	-	few	TRBV3-1
CASRDSANTGELFF	TGTGCCAGTAGGGACAGCGCGAACACCGGGGAGCTGTTTTTT	14	TRBJ2-2	TRBD1	few	TRBV11-2
CASSQDRGRGLDTQYF	TGCGCCAGCAGCCAAGATCGCGGGAGGGGGTTGGATACGCAGTATTTT	16	TRBJ2-3	TRBD2	few	TRBV4-3
CSVGEQSTDTQYF	TGCAGCGTTGGAGAGCAGAGCACAGATACGCAGTATTTT	13	TRBJ2-3	-	many	TRBV29-1
CASSLFYGGGSTDTQYF	TGTGCCAGCAGCTTATTCTATGGGGGAGGGTCCACAGATACGCAGTATTTT	17	TRBJ2-3	TRBD2	-	TRBV7-2
CASSHIPPGTYGYTF	TGTGCCAGCAGCCACATCCCCCCAGGGACCTATGGCTACACCTTC	15	TRBJ1-2	-	-	TRBV11-2
CASSPPTFTDTQYF	TGTGCCAGCAGCCCCCCGACATTCACAGATACGCAGTATTTT	14	TRBJ2-3	-	-	TRBV7-9